What follows is one TCR beta chain and its context. Trimming removed 8 bases from V and 4 bases from J; junction bases left unmatched: 9. This CDR3 has 14 residues. Per germline, CDR1 MNHEY and CDR2 SVGAGI. This entry belongs to a study of control samples from healthy donors and cancer patients. Assay: immunoSEQ multiplex PCR; the TCRdb copy retains only in-frame clones and omits some. The sample lists about 98,000 clones, roughly four fifths seen once, with roughly 2% in the top ten. What was sequenced was blood. The chain couples TRBV6-5 to TRBJ1-1; 8 positions agree with TRBD1. The TCR comes from a man between 60 and 75 years old in good health. CDR3 DNA: TGTGCCAGCTCATTTCAGGGGGCGATCACTGAAGCTTTCTTT. Protein: CASSFQGAITEAFF.